This record concerns one TCR beta chain sequence. Its antigen is unknown. Base qualities are missing; no much larger clone stands one base away. The donors were healthy, HIV-negative adults who had no recently reported acute infections or vaccinations. Only Caucasian adults living in Nashville, Tennessee, USA were represented among the donors. CD4+ T cells were enriched by magnetic negative selection, after which naive cells were positively selected on CD45RA and the negative fraction was taken as the memory subset. Blood was obtained by leukapheresis, after which PBMCs were separated by Ficoll-Histopaque density gradient centrifugation and cryopreserved in liquid nitrogen vapor phase. Purity and quantity of every magnetically sorted T cell population were checked by analytical flow cytometry. Genomic DNA was isolated from every sorted fraction and measured by UV absorbance on a Nanodrop 2000c. From the cysteine through the phenylalanine, the CDR3 covers 15 amino acids. Only the CDR3 DNA stays, 45 bases, in frame from base 1. Trimmed from V: 3 bases; trimmed from J: 7 bases; junction bases lacking a gene match: 7. CDR1 and CDR2 (SGHNT, YYREEE) derive from the germline V gene (reference sequence).

The data are from a study of shared clonotypes between healthy human individuals (TCRdb year 2020). Describing the broader study: The cohort comprised a couple of women and a few men aged 18 to 49 years. Per donor, three plates each were used for CD4 naive and CD4 memory, two for CD8 naive, and one for CD8 memory. Per donor, leukapheresis produced somewhere between about 0.85 and 10 billion PBMCs. To increase sequencing depth and limit assay-specific biases, different laboratories used diverse techniques to prepare libraries and sequence TCR repertoires. To estimate repertoire size and how much clonotype sharing occurs between individuals, the study deeply sequenced the blood TCR repertoires of several healthy adults.

Study-wide conclusions, independent of this receptor: Based on pairwise subsampling, the degree of clonotype sharing among donors was expected to be affected by sequencing depth. The small number of donors limited the genetic and exposure-history diversity represented. Even with the large sequencing depth, rarefaction of the sorted-subset datasets indicated that sequencing was incomplete. Sampling was restricted to blood, and TCR repertoires in tissue are likely to differ from TCR repertoires in blood. Compared with non-shared clonotypes, clonotypes shared by all four sorted-subset donors had higher generation probabilities. When several donors were compared, the shared fraction of clonotypes was about 5% for naive CD4, over 3% for naive CD8, 2.3% for memory CD4, and roughly 0.4% for memory CD8. Naive subsets generally had larger estimated clonotype richness than memory subsets did.

Using the deep immunoSEQ assay, multiplex PCR amplified TCR CDR3 regions from genomic DNA. Extracted genomic DNA from each cell subset was spread evenly across all wells of several immunoSEQ 96-well plates, with each plate serving as a replicate. For sorted subsets, each replicate PCR was loaded with 200 to 250 ng genomic DNA, equivalent to approximately 27,000 T cell genomes. Purified libraries were quantified with a Qubit 3.0 fluorometer, sized on a Bioanalyzer 2100, and re-quantified with the KAPA Library Quantification kit. Each immunoSEQ 96-well plate was sequenced on its own single-read 150-cycle Illumina NextSeq 550 flow cell. The source study handled its data this way. Because only junctional sequences without quality scores were contained in the immunoSEQ output, filtering matching that applied to full-length reads could not be performed. Sequences were annotated with PyIR, a Python wrapper for IgBLAST v1.9, using IMGT germline references to assign V/J genes and CDR3. Reads were filtered out if the reads had weak V/J assignments (E-value above 1e-6), no CDR3, stop codons, out-of-frame junctions, or ambiguous translated residues. V3J clonotypes were defined as sequences sharing an identical inferred V gene, J gene, and CDR3 amino acid sequence. The percentage overlap between two repertoires was calculated by dividing the number of shared unique clonotypes by the size of the smaller repertoire. RTK rarefaction, the Chao1 estimator, and Recon v2.1 estimates of unobserved clonotypes were used to assess repertoire richness. Generation probabilities were computed with OLGA for all TCRbeta clonotypes obtained by the gDNA method from several donors. This immuneACCESS table, as held by TCRdb, lists in-frame sequences with V and J called but not all clones. Of the missing ones, under half trace to an unresolved V gene in checked studies; the others have no known cause. V, J and clone size are those of that table, while D and trimming were read from the DNA. This sample holds millions of clones; about 92% were observed only once. 0.14% of the sample is in the top ten clones.

The TCR was taken from a man between 18 and 29 years old in good health. The specimen was naive CD4+ T cells sorted from blood. In light of the paper, this sample's cell subset or site label describes: CD45RA+ positively selected. Here the chain combines TRBV5-4 and TRBJ1-6, with TRBD1 matching 7 junction bases. The CDR3 protein is CASSWRQGSNSPLHF. The base sequence is TGTGCCAGCAGCTGGCGACAGGGCTCGAATTCACCCCTCCACTTT.